These 9 T cell receptor beta chains share one sample of origin, sequenced in a study of early T cells in non-severe SARS-CoV-2 infection. One entry per CDR3 protein results from TCRdb running MiXCR on the 5' RACE reads. The sample holds 50,000 to 60,000 distinct CDR3 sequences; around 13% are singletons and the top ten take 1.3% to 1.5%. Specimen: whole blood. These receptors all come from an adult who was a healthcare worker with PCR-confirmed SARS-CoV-2 infection or an uninfected control (not recorded which).

This chain connects TRBV12-3 or TRBV12-4 to TRBJ1-2; possibly TRBD1 for D (6 bases). The CDR3 spans 13 residues. V lost 2 bases to trimming and J lost 10 bases, with 14 bases between them. For the CDR3, the DNA is TGTGCCAGCAGTTTATCTAGGACAGAGGACTACACCTTC. Residues: CASSLSRTEDYTF.

The sample holds many counts of this clonotype. The chain is built from TRBV7-2 and TRBJ2-2; 10 bases map to TRBD2. The CDR3 is made up of 16 amino acids. CDR1 SGHTA and CDR2 FQGNSA come from the germline V gene. Trimming cost V 5 bases and J 1 base; bases outside gene matches: 4. CDR3 sequence: CASSQRLAGNTGELFF. In DNA form, the CDR3 reads TGTGCCAGCAGCCAAAGACTAGCGGGGAACACCGGGGAGCTGTTTTTT.

This clonotype was seen ten or more times. CDR3 sequence (DNA): TGTGCCAGCAGCGTGGACAGCGGGGGGGCTAGAAAGACCCAGTACTTC. Protein: CASSVDSGGARKTQYF. The rearrangement links TRBV9 to TRBJ2-5; 10 nucleotides align to TRBD2. Germline CDR1 is SGDLS and CDR2 is YYNGEE. V gave up 2 bases and J gave up 6 bases; unmatched junction bases: 10. The CDR3 runs 16 residues.

This clonotype was picked up a small number of times. This sequence joins TRBV10-1 and TRBJ2-5, with TRBD1 as a possible D gene (6 bases). The V gene's germline CDR1 is WNHNN and CDR2 SYGVQD (reference sequence). The CDR3 has 16 residues. Trimming removed 3 bases at V and 5 bases at J, with 19 bases between. The CDR3 DNA reads as TGCGCCAGCAGTGAAACGGGGACACCCTCCCGGGAGACCCAGTACTTC. This sequence encodes CASSETGTPSRETQYF.

This chain connects TRBV20-1 to TRBJ1-4, with D unresolved. V lost 3 bases and J 4 bases, leaving 6 bases between the germline ends. Per germline, CDR1 DFQATT and CDR2 SNEGSKA (reference sequence). CDR3 length equals 12 residues. The CDR3 DNA follows: TGCAGTGCTAGGGTCAGTAATGAAAAACTGTTTTTT. As protein: CSARVSNEKLFF.

This clonotype was seen more than once but under ten times. The J gene is TRBJ2-7, the V gene TRBV7-9; D might be TRBD1 (5 bases). The V gene's germline CDR1 is SEHNR and CDR2 FQNEAQ (reference sequence). The V and J ends lost 0 bases and 5 bases respectively, with 5 bases between them. There are 12 residues in the CDR3. DNA of the CDR3: TGTGCCAGCAGCTTAGCAGGGGACGAGCAGTACTTC. Amino acids: CASSLAGDEQYF.

This clonotype occurred many times. The genes are TRBV7-6 and TRBJ2-1, with 12 nucleotides matching TRBD2. The germline V gene encodes CDR1 SGHVS and CDR2 FNYEAQ. This CDR3 has 13 amino acids. V shed 5 bases, J shed 10 bases, and the junction held 3 bases outside the gene matches. CDR3 amino acids: CASSPGLAGEQFF. In DNA, the CDR3 is TGTGCCAGCAGCCCTGGACTAGCGGGGGAGCAGTTCTTC.

There are a few counts of this clonotype. V usage is TRBV19 and J usage is TRBJ1-4; maybe TRBD1 (5 bases). Between the trimmed V and J ends, which lost 6 bases and 7 bases, there was a span of 18 bases. Germline-derived CDR1 and CDR2 are LNHDA and SQIVND (reference sequence). The CDR3 consists of 15 residues. This CDR3 reads CASSPEGARSEKLFF. For the CDR3, the DNA is TGTGCCAGTAGCCCTGAAGGGGCCCGGAGTGAAAAACTGTTTTTT.

In its sample, this clonotype was seen a few times. The CDR3 region is CASSEAELSNYGYTF. The CDR3 DNA reads TGTGCCAGCAGTGAAGCGGAACTTTCTAACTATGGCTACACCTTC. The chain is built from TRBV2 and TRBJ1-2; D not resolved. V was shortened by 0 bases and J by 0 bases, with 8 bases between the two germline ends. The germline V gene encodes CDR1 SNHLY and CDR2 FYNNEI. This CDR3 region has 15 residues.